The clone carrying this T cell receptor beta chain has a single count. The antigen is unknown. The sample is drawn from a study of human T cells and chemical hapten exposure. Overall study context: Patients, a majority of them female, were diagnosed with alopecia areata, totalis or universalis. Small volume differences among pooled libraries mainly caused per-sample TCR yield variation.

Stated time point: pre-sensitization, week 0. Treatment noted: therapeutic diphenylcyclopropenone sensitization with weekly scalp DPC. Donors were 18 to 70-year-old alopecia patients suitable for DPC. MiXCR, applied by TCRdb to the RACE reads, yields one record per CDR3 protein. The profile shows 300,000 to 450,000 distinct CDR3 sequences, about 5% of them singletons. The study's findings and limits: TCRs at a frequency above 1 in 1000 stayed unchanged with DPC sensitization.

Germline CDR1 is PRHDT and CDR2 is FYEKMQ (reference sequence). V dropped 4 bases and J dropped 8; count of bases not matched to a gene: 11. This CDR3 has 17 residues. This chain connects TRBV13 to TRBJ2-1, with TRBD2 matching 13 bases. This clonotype originated in a young woman with alopecia areata. Some clones in this sample may be carry-over from other donors' samples. The material was whole blood, obtained in connection with sensitization to the hapten diphenylcyclopropenone (DPC). CDR3 sequence: CASSSAVTSGGAYEQFF. The DNA for the CDR3 is TGTGCCAGCAGCTCCGCCGTAACTAGCGGGGGGGCATATGAGCAGTTCTTC.